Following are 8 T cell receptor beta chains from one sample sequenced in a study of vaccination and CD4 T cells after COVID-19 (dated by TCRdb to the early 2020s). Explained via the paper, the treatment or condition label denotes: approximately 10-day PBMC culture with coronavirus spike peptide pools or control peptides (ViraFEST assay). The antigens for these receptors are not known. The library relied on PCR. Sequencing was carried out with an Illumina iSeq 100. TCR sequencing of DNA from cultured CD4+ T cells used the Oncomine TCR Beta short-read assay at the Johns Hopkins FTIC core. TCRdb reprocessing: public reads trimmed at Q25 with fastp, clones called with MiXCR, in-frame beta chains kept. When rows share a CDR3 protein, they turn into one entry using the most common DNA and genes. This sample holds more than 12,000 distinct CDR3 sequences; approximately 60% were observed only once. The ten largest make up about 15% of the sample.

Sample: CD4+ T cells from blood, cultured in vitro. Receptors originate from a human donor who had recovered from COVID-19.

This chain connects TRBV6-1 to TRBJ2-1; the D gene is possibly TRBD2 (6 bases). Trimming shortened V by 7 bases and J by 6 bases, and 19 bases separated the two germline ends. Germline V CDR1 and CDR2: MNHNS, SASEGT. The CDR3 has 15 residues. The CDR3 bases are TGTGCCAGCACCTCGGACTTTGGAGGGGCCAATGAGCAGTTCTTC. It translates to CASTSDFGGANEQFF.

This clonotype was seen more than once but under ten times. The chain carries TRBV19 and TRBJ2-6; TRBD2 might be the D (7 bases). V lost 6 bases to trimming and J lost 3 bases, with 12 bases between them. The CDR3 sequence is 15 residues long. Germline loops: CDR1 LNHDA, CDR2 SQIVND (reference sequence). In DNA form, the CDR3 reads TGTGCCAGTAGCCTGGGGGGGCTTGGGGCCAACGTCCTGACTTTC. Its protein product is CASSLGGLGANVLTF. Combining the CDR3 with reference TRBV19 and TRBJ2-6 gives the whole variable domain DGGITQSPKYLFRKEGQNVTLSCEQNLNHDAMYWYRQDPGQGLRLIYYSQIVNDFQKGDIAEGYSVSREKKESFPLTVTSAQKNPTAFYLCASSLGGLGANVLTFGAGSRLTVL.

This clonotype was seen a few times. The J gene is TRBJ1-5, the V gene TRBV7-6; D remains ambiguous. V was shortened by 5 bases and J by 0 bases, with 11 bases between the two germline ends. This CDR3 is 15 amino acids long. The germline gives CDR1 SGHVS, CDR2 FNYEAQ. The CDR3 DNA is TGTGCCAGCAGCCCCACATCTAATAGCAATCAGCCCCAGCATTTT. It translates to CASSPTSNSNQPQHF.

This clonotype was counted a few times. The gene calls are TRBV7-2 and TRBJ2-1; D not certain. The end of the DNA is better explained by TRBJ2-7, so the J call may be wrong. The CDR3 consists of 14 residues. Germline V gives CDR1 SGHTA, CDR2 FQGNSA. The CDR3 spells CASSLQSTKYEQYF. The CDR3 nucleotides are TGTGCCAGCAGCTTACAGTCGACCAAATACGAGCAGTACTTC.

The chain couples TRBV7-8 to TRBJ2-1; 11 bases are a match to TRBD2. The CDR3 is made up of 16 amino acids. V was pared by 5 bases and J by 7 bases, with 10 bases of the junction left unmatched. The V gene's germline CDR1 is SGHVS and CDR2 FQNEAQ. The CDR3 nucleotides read TGTGCCAGCAGCCAATTTTCTAGCGGGAGGCGGAATGAGCAGTTCTTC. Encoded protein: CASSQFSSGRRNEQFF. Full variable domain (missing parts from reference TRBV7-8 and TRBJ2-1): GAGVSQSPRYKVAKRGQDVALRCDPISGHVSLFWYQQALGQGPEFLTYFQNEAQLDKSGLPSDRFFAERPEGSVSTLKIQRTQQEDSAVYLCASSQFSSGRRNEQFFGPGTRLTVL.

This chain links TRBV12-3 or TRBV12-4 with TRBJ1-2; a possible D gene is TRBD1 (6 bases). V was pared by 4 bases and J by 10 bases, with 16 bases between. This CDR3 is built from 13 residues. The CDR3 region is CASSSLQGLSYTF. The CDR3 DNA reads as TGTGCCAGCAGTTCCCTGCAGGGGCTGTCCTACACCTTC.

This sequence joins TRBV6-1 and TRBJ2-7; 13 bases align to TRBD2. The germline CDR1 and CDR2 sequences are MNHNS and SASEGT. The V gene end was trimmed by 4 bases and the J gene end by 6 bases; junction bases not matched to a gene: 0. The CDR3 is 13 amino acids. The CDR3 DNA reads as TGTGCCAGCAGTGGACTAGCGGGAGGCGAGCAGTACTTC. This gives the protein CASSGLAGGEQYF.

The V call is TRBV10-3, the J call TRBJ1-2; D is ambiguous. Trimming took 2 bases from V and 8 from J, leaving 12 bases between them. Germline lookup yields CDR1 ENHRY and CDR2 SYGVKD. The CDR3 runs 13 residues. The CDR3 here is CAISEGLASGYTF. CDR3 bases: TGTGCCATCAGTGAGGGACTGGCAAGCGGCTACACCTTC.